A single sample gave rise to the 2 T cell receptor beta chains below, sequenced in a study of blood T cell repertoires in COVID-19. The data were produced by immunoSEQ multiplex PCR, yet TCRdb's version contains in-frame clones alone and is incomplete. The sample shows around 300,000 clones, roughly 89% of them seen only once. The sample consisted of peripheral blood. The receptors derive from a middle-aged woman who had recovered from COVID-19.

The rearrangement joins TRBV25-1 to TRBJ2-1; D gene unclear. V was shortened by 1 base and J by 4 bases, with 14 bases between the two germline ends. In germline, CDR1 is MGHDK, CDR2 SYGVNS. The CDR3 length is 16 residues. CDR3 in DNA: TGTGCCAGCAGTGAATCGGTCGGAGCACTATACAATGAGCAGTTCTTC. Translating it yields CASSESVGALYNEQFF.

The J gene is TRBJ1-4, the V gene TRBV14; D unresolved. V was clipped by 0 bases and J by 0 bases, with 23 bases between them. Germline V CDR1 and CDR2: SGHDN, FVKESK. This CDR3 is 21 amino acids long. Written as DNA, the CDR3 is TGTGCCAGCAGCCAAGAGCCTACACGGGGATCGAATTACCCAACTAATGAAAAACTGTTTTTT. The encoded protein is CASSQEPTRGSNYPTNEKLFF.